The 21 T cell receptor beta chains below were found in one sample sequenced in a study of blood T cell repertoires in COVID-19. The assay was immunoSEQ multiplex PCR, and TCRdb's table has in-frame clones only and misses some. The table includes 200,000 to 250,000 clones, 70% to 85% detected once. Sequencing was performed on PBMCs or T cells enriched from blood (not recorded which). The receptor set was obtained from a woman aged 60 to 75 who had recovered from COVID-19.

In this sample, this clone turned up a few times. The chain couples TRBV5-5 to TRBJ2-7; D not certain. Germline V gives CDR1 SGHKS, CDR2 YYEKEE (reference sequence). The CDR3 length is 13 residues. V lost 4 bases, J lost 0 bases, and 8 bases lay in between. CDR3 in amino acids: CASSRQSSYEQYF. As DNA, the CDR3 is TGTGCCAGCAGCCGACAAAGCTCCTACGAGCAGTACTTC.

V usage is TRBV7-8 and J usage is TRBJ2-6; D is ambiguous. Germline values: CDR1 SGHVS, CDR2 FQNEAQ. The length of the CDR3 is 13 residues. V was clipped by 5 bases and J by 7 bases, with 9 bases between them. The CDR3 region has the DNA TGTGCCAGCAGCGTCACTGAAGCCAACGTCCTGACTTTC. The encoded protein is CASSVTEANVLTF.

The chain couples TRBV18 to TRBJ1-4; D gene unclear. The germline gives CDR1 KGHSH, CDR2 LQKENI. The CDR3 covers 16 residues. Between the trimmed V and J ends, which lost 4 bases and 0 bases, there was a span of 12 bases. CDR3 in amino acids: CASSLSQGATNEKLFF. The CDR3 DNA is TGTGCCAGCTCACTTAGTCAAGGAGCAACTAATGAAAAACTGTTTTTT.

The V call is TRBV4-1, the J call TRBJ2-7; maybe TRBD2 (5 bases). The germline V gene encodes CDR1 MGHRA and CDR2 YSYEKL. Trimming stripped 0 bases from V and 9 bases from J, with 12 bases between. This CDR3 has 13 amino acids. The CDR3 sequence is CASSQDHGVWQYF. CDR3 in DNA: TGCGCCAGCAGCCAAGATCACGGGGTTTGGCAGTACTTC.

There are many counts of this clone. The chain carries TRBV5-5 and TRBJ1-1; D is undetermined. The germline V and J ends were trimmed by 3 bases and 0 bases, with 12 bases remaining between them. Germline CDR1 and CDR2: SGHKS and YYEKEE (reference sequence). The CDR3 spans 15 residues. CDR3 in DNA: TGTGCCAGCAGCTGGATGGAGGGCTTGAACACTGAAGCTTTCTTT. It translates to CASSWMEGLNTEAFF.

The chain has TRBV6-1 and TRBJ2-7; D gene ambiguous. CDR1 and CDR2 (germline): MNHNS, SASEGT. The V end was cut by 0 bases, the J end by 4 bases, with 4 bases between. The CDR3 runs to 12 residues. The CDR3 sequence is CASSEASYEQYF. CDR3 coding DNA: TGTGCCAGCAGTGAAGCTTCTTACGAGCAGTACTTC.

This sequence joins TRBV4-1 and TRBJ2-7; no reliable D call. Germline V CDR1 and CDR2: MGHRA, YSYEKL. Trimming left V 5 bases short and J 0 bases short, with 20 bases between. The CDR3 has 17 amino acids. CDR3 bases: TGCGCCAGCAGCGCCCTCGGTTCCCCTTCCCGCTCCTACGAGCAGTACTTC. Translated: CASSALGSPSRSYEQYF.

The rearrangement joins TRBV27 to TRBJ1-2; a possible D gene is TRBD1 (5 bases). Trimming shortened V by 0 bases and J by 8 bases, and 19 bases separated the two germline ends. Germline values: CDR1 MNHEY, CDR2 SMNVEV (reference sequence). This CDR3 is built from 16 residues. The CDR3: CASSLSVAGSVLGYTF. The CDR3 DNA is TGTGCCAGCAGTTTATCGGTCGCAGGGTCGGTTTTGGGCTACACCTTC.

The V call is TRBV14, the J call TRBJ1-4; D ambiguous. Trimming stripped 2 bases from V and 14 bases from J, with 12 bases between. The CDR3 contains 12 residues. The germline V gene encodes CDR1 SGHDN and CDR2 FVKESK. The CDR3 bases are TGTGCCAGCAGCCAAACTATCTCGAGGCTGTTTTTT. It translates to CASSQTISRLFF.

The chain has TRBV7-2 and TRBJ1-4; possible D gene TRBD1, 6 bases. The CDR3 consists of 13 residues. Germline values: CDR1 SGHTA, CDR2 FQGNSA. V was trimmed by 7 bases and J by 5 bases, leaving 11 bases between them. For the CDR3, the DNA is TGTGCCAGCAAAGGACAGAACAATGAAAAACTGTTTTTT. This codes for CASKGQNNEKLFF.

This chain connects TRBV5-1 to TRBJ1-5; D is undetermined. V dropped 4 bases and J dropped 5 bases, with 13 bases sitting between them. Per the germline V gene, CDR1 is SGHRS and CDR2 is YFSETQ. This CDR3 is 14 amino acids long. The CDR3 loop is CASSTSAGDQPQHF. In DNA, the CDR3 is TGCGCCAGCAGCACCTCCGCCGGGGATCAGCCCCAGCATTTT.

CDR3 nucleotides: TGTGCCAGCAGCCCCCGGTTAGGGAGCGCCTACGAGCAGTACTTC. Translation: CASSPRLGSAYEQYF. The chain recombines TRBV3-1 (or the pseudogene TRBV3-2) with TRBJ2-7, with D tentatively TRBD2 (5 bases). The V gene's germline CDR1 is LGHDT and CDR2 YNNKEL (reference sequence). Trimming pared 4 bases from V and 2 bases from J, leaving 15 bases between. The CDR3 is 15 amino acids.

This chain uses TRBV5-6 with TRBJ1-1; 10 nucleotides match TRBD1. CDR1 is SGHDT, CDR2 YYEEEE, per germline. The CDR3 consists of 16 residues. V lost 0 bases to trimming and J lost 4 bases; unmatched junction nucleotides: 6. CDR3 bases: TGTGCCAGCAGCTTGGTGACAGGGGGCTATATCACTGAAGCTTTCTTT. Amino acids: CASSLVTGGYITEAFF.

V and J are TRBV5-1 and TRBJ1-6; 7 positions agree with TRBD1. Germline lookup yields CDR1 SGHRS and CDR2 YFSETQ. After removal of 4 bases from V and 5 bases from J, the junction contained 9 bases not matched to a gene. The CDR3 is 16 residues long. This CDR3 reads CASSLFRQGDNSPLHF. DNA for the CDR3: TGCGCCAGCAGCCTGTTTCGACAGGGCGATAATTCACCCCTCCACTTT.

The table lists this clone with a count of one. The rearrangement uses TRBV6-1 and TRBJ1-1; 7 bases agree with TRBD1. Per the germline V gene, CDR1 is MNHNS and CDR2 is SASEGT. Losses at the gene ends were 1 base for V and 1 base for J; bases not matched to a gene: 3. This CDR3 has 15 residues. In nucleotides, the CDR3 is TGTGCCAGCAGTGAAGTCCCAGGGGGGAACACTGAAGCTTTCTTT. This translates into CASSEVPGGNTEAFF.

The V call is TRBV7-2, the J call TRBJ2-5; TRBD2 aligns across 9 bases. The CDR3 runs to 17 residues. Germline CDR1 SGHTA, CDR2 FQGNSA. The V segment lost 5 bases and the J segment 4 bases; nucleotides outside the gene matches: 14. This CDR3 reads CASSVTMGGGAVETQYF. The CDR3 DNA reads as TGTGCCAGCAGCGTTACGATGGGCGGGGGGGCGGTAGAGACCCAGTACTTC.

The V gene is TRBV15, the J gene TRBJ2-1; 7 nucleotides align to TRBD2. The junction had 6 bases not matched to a gene; V was cut back by 1 base and J by 9 bases. The CDR3 has 14 residues. The germline gives CDR1 LNHNV, CDR2 YYDKDF (reference sequence). The CDR3 region is CATSRGGEGGEQFF. In DNA form, the CDR3 reads TGTGCCACCAGCAGAGGGGGGGAGGGAGGTGAGCAGTTCTTC.

Only one count was recorded for this clone. The gene calls are TRBV9 and TRBJ1-1, with D tentatively TRBD1 (5 bases). The CDR3 contains 15 residues. The germline V and J ends were trimmed by 0 bases and 11 bases, with 20 bases remaining between them. CDR1 is SGDLS and CDR2 is YYNGEE in the germline V gene. This CDR3 reads CASSVGVAGGPDAFF. DNA of the CDR3: TGTGCCAGCAGCGTAGGGGTAGCGGGGGGACCCGACGCTTTCTTT.

V and J are TRBV7-9 and TRBJ2-7; 15 bases map to TRBD2. CDR1 and CDR2 from the germline V gene are SEHNR and FQNEAQ (reference sequence). This CDR3 is built from 18 residues. V was clipped by 5 bases and J by 1 base; unmatched bases: 9. The CDR3 region is CASSRWTSGRALSYEQYF. The CDR3 DNA follows: TGTGCCAGCAGCCGGTGGACTAGCGGGAGGGCCCTTTCCTACGAGCAGTACTTC. Combining the CDR3 with reference TRBV7-9 and TRBJ2-7 gives the whole variable domain DTGVSQNPRHKITKRGQNVTFRCDPISEHNRLYWYRQTLGQGPEFLTYFQNEAQLEKSRLLSDRFSAERPKGSFSTLEIQRTEQGDSAMYLCASSRWTSGRALSYEQYFGPGTRLTVT.

This chain connects TRBV15 to TRBJ1-2; D is possibly TRBD1 (6 bases). The germline V gene encodes CDR1 LNHNV and CDR2 YYDKDF (reference sequence). The V gene lost 7 bases and the J gene lost 3 bases, with 12 bases spanning the gap. The CDR3 covers 13 residues. CDR3 protein: CATNWGGDYGYTF. CDR3 nucleotides: TGTGCCACCAACTGGGGGGGCGACTATGGCTACACCTTC.

This sequence joins TRBV7-9 and TRBJ1-6; 8 bases fit TRBD1. The V and J ends lost 0 bases and 6 bases, in that order; junction bases with no gene match: 13. The V gene's germline CDR1 is SEHNR and CDR2 FQNEAQ (reference sequence). This CDR3 contains 19 residues. As DNA, the CDR3 is TGTGCCAGCAGCTTAGCCGGGACAGGAACCGCTTGGGGTAATTCACCCCTCCACTTT. It codes for CASSLAGTGTAWGNSPLHF.